This TCR beta chain is from a study of blood T cells in healthy people across ages. Using a J-beta primer mix together with a sample-barcoded 5' primer, a second PCR was run for roughly 7 to 12 cycles. From the 5' RACE reads, TCRdb called clonotypes with MiXCR, one entry per CDR3 protein. The profile covers around 990,000 distinct CDR3 sequences, with almost 25% appearing a single time and about 0.72% taken by the ten largest. With 0 bases clipped from V and 2 bases from J, the junction kept 7 bases outside the gene matches. Per the germline V gene, CDR1 is DFQATT and CDR2 is SNEGSKA (reference sequence). The CDR3 totals 15 residues. The same data also contributed to another study, on T cells of mothers and their children.

The receptor was derived from a girl aged 2 to 9 in good health. The chain couples TRBV20-1 to TRBJ2-7, with 7 bases lining up with TRBD2. The specimen was blood. In DNA form, the CDR3 reads TGCAGTGCTAGAGATTGGGCTAGCGGTCCCTACGAGCAGTACTTC. The encoded protein is CSARDWASGPYEQYF.